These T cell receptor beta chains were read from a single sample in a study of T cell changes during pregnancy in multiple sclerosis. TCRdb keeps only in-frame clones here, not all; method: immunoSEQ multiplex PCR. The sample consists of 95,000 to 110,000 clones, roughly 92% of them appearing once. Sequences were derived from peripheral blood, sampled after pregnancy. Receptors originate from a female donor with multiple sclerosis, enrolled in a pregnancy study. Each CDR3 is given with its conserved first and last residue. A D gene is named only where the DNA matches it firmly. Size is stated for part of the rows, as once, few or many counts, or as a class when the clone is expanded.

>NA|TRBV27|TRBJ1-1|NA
CASSLLGGSGTEAFF
TGTGCCAGCAGTTTATTGGGGGGGTCGGGGACTGAAGCTTTCTTT
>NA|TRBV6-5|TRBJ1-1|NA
CASSYARQKNTEAFF
TGTGCCAGCAGTTACGCCCGACAGAAGAACACTGAAGCTTTCTTT
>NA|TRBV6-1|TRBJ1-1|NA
CASSEITRAGNTEAFF
TGTGCCAGCAGTGAAATCACCCGGGCGGGGAACACTGAAGCTTTCTTT
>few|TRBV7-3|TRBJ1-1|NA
CASSLTDAAEAFF
TGTGCCAGCAGCTTAACAGATGCGGCTGAAGCTTTCTTT
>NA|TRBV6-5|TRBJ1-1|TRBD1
CASSPDRGWNTEAFF
TGTGCCAGCAGCCCTGACAGGGGCTGGAACACTGAAGCTTTCTTT
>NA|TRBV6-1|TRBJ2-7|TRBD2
CASTGLADGSYEQYF
TGTGCCAGCACCGGACTAGCGGACGGCTCCTACGAGCAGTACTTC
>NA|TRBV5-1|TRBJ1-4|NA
CASSPTGGGNEKLFF
TGCGCCAGCAGCCCGACAGGCGGCGGGAATGAAAAACTGTTTTTT
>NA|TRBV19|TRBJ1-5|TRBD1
CASSIGWTGESDQPQHF
TGTGCCAGTAGTATAGGCTGGACAGGGGAGAGCGATCAGCCCCAGCATTTT
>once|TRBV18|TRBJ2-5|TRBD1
CASSPGQGEETQYF
TGTGCCAGCTCACCGGGACAGGGGGAAGAGACCCAGTACTTC
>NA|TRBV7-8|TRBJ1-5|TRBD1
CASSIDDRGVNQPQHF
TGTGCCAGCAGCATAGACGACAGGGGTGTCAATCAGCCCCAGCATTTT
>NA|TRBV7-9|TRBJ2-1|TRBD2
CASSLLAGGVYNEQFF
TGTGCCAGCAGCTTATTAGCGGGAGGCGTGTACAATGAGCAGTTCTTC
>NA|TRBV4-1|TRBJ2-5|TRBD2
CASSPPSGGEQETQYF
TGCGCCAGCAGCCCCCCTAGCGGGGGCGAACAAGAGACCCAGTACTTC
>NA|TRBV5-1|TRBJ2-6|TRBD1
CASNTGGAGANVLTF
TGCGCCAGCAATACAGGGGGAGCTGGGGCCAACGTCCTGACTTTC
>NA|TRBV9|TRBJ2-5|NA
CASSAREETQYF
TGTGCCAGCAGCGCGAGGGAAGAGACCCAGTACTTC
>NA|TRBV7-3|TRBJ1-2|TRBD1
CASSPGTGYGYTF
TGTGCCAGCAGTCCCGGGACAGGGTATGGCTACACCTTC
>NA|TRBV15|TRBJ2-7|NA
CATSRGRAESYEQYF
TGTGCCACCAGCAGAGGGAGAGCCGAGTCCTACGAGCAGTACTTC
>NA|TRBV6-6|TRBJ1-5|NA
CASSYASQNSNQPQHF
TGTGCCAGCAGTTACGCATCCCAGAATAGCAATCAGCCCCAGCATTTT
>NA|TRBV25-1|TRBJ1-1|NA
CASSKGAITEAFF
TGTGCCAGCAGTAAAGGGGCGATCACTGAAGCTTTCTTT
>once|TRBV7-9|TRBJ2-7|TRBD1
CASSLVVRDRAISYEQYF
TGTGCCAGCAGCTTAGTGGTGCGGGACAGGGCTATCTCCTACGAGCAGTACTTC
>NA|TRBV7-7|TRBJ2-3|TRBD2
CASSLGLAGGLDTQYF
TGTGCCAGCAGCTTGGGACTAGCGGGGGGGTTGGATACGCAGTATTTT
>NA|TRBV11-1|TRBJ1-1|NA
CASSLGRPDTEAFF
TGTGCCAGCAGCTTGGGGAGGCCCGACACTGAAGCTTTCTTT
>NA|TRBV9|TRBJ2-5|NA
CASSVGDSTETQYF
TGTGCCAGCAGCGTAGGGGACTCGACTGAGACCCAGTACTTC
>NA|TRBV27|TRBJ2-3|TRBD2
CASSLALAGSDTQYF
TGTGCCAGCAGTTTAGCCCTAGCGGGGTCAGATACGCAGTATTTT
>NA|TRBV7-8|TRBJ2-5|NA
CASSLERTVQETQYF
TGTGCCAGCAGCTTAGAGCGGACAGTCCAAGAGACCCAGTACTTC
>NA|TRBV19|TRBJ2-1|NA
CASSMNREKYNEQFF
TGTGCCAGTAGTATGAACAGGGAAAAGTACAATGAGCAGTTCTTC
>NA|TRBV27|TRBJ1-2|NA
CASSLSPGLHYGYTF
TGTGCCAGCAGTTTATCCCCAGGGCTCCACTATGGCTACACCTTC
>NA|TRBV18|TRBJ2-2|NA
CASSPEQIANTGELFF
TGTGCCAGCTCACCGGAACAGATAGCGAACACCGGGGAGCTGTTTTTT
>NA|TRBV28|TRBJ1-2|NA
CASSRLEIDGYTF
TGTGCCAGCAGCCGACTCGAGATTGATGGCTACACCTTC
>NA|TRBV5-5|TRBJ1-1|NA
CASSFTGNQNTEAFF
TGTGCCAGCAGCTTTACAGGAAATCAGAACACTGAAGCTTTCTTT
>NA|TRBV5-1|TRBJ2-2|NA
CASSLVGGNTGELFF
TGCGCCAGCAGCTTGGTGGGGGGGAACACCGGGGAGCTGTTTTTT
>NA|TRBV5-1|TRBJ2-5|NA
CASSLAGRGAWRETQYF
TGCGCCAGCAGCTTGGCGGGGCGGGGCGCGTGGAGAGAGACCCAGTACTTC
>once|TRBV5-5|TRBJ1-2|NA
CASSLDGNYGYTF
TGTGCCAGCAGCTTGGACGGGAACTATGGCTACACCTTC
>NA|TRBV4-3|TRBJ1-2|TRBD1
CASSQTGTGYGYTF
TGCGCCAGCAGCCAAACCGGGACAGGGTATGGCTACACCTTC
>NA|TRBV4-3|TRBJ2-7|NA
CASSQEIADSYEQYF
TGCGCCAGCAGCCAAGAAATTGCGGACTCCTACGAGCAGTACTTC
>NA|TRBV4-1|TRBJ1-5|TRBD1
CASSQLQGAHQPQHF
TGCGCCAGCAGCCAGTTACAGGGGGCGCATCAGCCCCAGCATTTT
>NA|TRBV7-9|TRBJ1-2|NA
CASSLDMRRYTF
TGTGCCAGCAGCTTAGATATGAGGCGCTACACCTTC
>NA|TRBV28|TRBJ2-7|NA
CASSLTGSPIYEQYF
TGTGCCAGCAGCCTTACCGGGTCTCCCATCTACGAGCAGTACTTC
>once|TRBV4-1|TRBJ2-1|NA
CASSRPGLLPYNEQFF
TGCGCCAGCAGCCGCCCGGGACTCTTACCCTACAATGAGCAGTTCTTC
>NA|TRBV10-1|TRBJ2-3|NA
CASSDKRGTDTQYF
TGCGCCAGCAGTGATAAGAGGGGCACAGATACGCAGTATTTT
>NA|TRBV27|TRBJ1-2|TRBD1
CASSFTGVGGYTF
TGTGCCAGCAGCTTTACAGGGGTGGGTGGCTACACCTTC
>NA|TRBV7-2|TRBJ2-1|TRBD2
CASSFGLATHNEQFF
TGTGCCAGCAGCTTCGGACTAGCAACCCACAATGAGCAGTTCTTC
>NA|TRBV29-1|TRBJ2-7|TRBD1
CSVPPGQVAYEQYF
TGCAGCGTTCCTCCGGGACAGGTGGCCTACGAGCAGTACTTC
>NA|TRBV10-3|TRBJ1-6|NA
CAISPGGDSPLHF
TGTGCCATCAGTCCCGGGGGGGATTCACCCCTCCACTTT
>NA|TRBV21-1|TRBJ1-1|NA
CASSKEGTRNTEAFF
TGTGCCAGCAGCAAAGAAGGGACAAGGAACACTGAAGCTTTCTTT
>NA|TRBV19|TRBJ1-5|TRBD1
CASSMRGQGSNQPQHF
TGTGCCAGTAGTATGCGGGGACAGGGTAGCAATCAGCCCCAGCATTTT
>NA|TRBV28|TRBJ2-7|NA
CASRTETYEQYF
TGTGCCAGCAGGACAGAGACCTACGAGCAGTACTTC
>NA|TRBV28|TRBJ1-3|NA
CASSLVVSGSGNTIYF
TGTGCCAGCAGTTTAGTGGTGTCAGGCTCTGGAAACACCATATATTTT
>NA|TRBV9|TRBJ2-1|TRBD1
CASSPLEGDRFGEQFF
TGTGCCAGCAGCCCGTTGGAGGGGGACAGGTTTGGTGAGCAGTTCTTC
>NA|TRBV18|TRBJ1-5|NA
CASSPGSSNQPQHF
TGTGCCAGCTCCCCGGGGTCCAGCAATCAGCCCCAGCATTTT
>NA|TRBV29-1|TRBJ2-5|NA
CSVRPGLQGGETQYF
TGCAGCGTTCGTCCGGGGCTTCAGGGGGGAGAGACCCAGTACTTC
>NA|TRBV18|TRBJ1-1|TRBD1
CASSPVQGATEAFF
TGTGCCAGCTCACCGGTACAGGGGGCCACTGAAGCTTTCTTT
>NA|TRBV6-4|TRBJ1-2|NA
CASSVSTGLNYGYTF
TGTGCCAGCAGTGTCAGTACGGGGTTGAACTATGGCTACACCTTC
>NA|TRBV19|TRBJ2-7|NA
CASSTTAGYEQYF
TGTGCCAGTAGTACGACTGCTGGCTACGAGCAGTACTTC
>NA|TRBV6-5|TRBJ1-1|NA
CASSYAAKSEAFF
TGTGCCAGCAGTTACGCCGCGAAGTCTGAAGCTTTCTTT
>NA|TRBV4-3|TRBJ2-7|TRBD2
CASSHDWTSGYEQYF
TGCGCCAGCAGCCATGATTGGACTAGCGGCTACGAGCAGTACTTC
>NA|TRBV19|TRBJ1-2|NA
CASSIGGANHYGYTF
TGTGCCAGTAGTATCGGAGGGGCGAATCACTATGGCTACACCTTC
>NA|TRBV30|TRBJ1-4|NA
CAWSRRAATNEKLFF
TGTGCCTGGAGCCGCAGGGCTGCAACTAATGAAAAACTGTTTTTT